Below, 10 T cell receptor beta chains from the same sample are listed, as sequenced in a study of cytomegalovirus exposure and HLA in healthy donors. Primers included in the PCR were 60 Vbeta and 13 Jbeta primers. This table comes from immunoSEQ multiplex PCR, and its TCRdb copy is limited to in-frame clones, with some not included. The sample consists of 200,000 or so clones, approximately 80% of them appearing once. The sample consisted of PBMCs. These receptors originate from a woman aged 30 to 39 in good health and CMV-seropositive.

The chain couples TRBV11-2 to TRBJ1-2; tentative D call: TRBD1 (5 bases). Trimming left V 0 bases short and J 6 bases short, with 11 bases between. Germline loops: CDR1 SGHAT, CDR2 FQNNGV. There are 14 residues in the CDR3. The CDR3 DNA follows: TGTGCCAGCAGCTTAGACCTCGGCAGGGATGGCTACACCTTC. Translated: CASSLDLGRDGYTF.

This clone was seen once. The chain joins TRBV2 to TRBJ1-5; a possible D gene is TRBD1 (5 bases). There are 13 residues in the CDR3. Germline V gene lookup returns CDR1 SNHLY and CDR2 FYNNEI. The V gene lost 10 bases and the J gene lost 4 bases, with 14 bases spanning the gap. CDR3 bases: TGTGCCACTCGACTGGGACTAAATCAGCCCCAGCATTTT. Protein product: CATRLGLNQPQHF.

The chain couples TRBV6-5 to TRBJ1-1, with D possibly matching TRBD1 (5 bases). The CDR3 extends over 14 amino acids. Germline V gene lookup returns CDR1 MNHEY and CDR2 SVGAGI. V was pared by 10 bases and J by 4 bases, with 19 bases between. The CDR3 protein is CATRLGPVSTEAFF. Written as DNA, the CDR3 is TGTGCCACCAGATTGGGGCCCGTGAGCACTGAAGCTTTCTTT.

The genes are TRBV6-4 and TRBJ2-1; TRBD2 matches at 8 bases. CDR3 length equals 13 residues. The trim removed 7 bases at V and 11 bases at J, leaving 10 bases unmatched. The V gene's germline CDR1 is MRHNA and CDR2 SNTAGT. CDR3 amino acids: CASTEGAGDKQFF. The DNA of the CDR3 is TGTGCCAGCACCGAAGGAGCGGGAGACAAGCAGTTCTTC.

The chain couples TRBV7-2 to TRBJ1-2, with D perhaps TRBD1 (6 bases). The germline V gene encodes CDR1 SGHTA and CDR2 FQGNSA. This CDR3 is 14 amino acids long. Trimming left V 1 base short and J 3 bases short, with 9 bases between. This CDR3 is CASSLVRGDYGYTF. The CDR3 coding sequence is TGTGCCAGCAGCTTAGTCAGGGGTGACTATGGCTACACCTTC.

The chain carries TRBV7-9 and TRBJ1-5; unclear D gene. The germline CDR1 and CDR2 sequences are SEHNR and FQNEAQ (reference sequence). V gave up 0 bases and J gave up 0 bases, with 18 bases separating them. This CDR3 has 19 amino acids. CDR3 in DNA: TGTGCCAGCAGCTTAGCGCAAGGAGGCGGTCGGGATAGCAATCAGCCCCAGCATTTT. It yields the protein CASSLAQGGGRDSNQPQHF.

The CDR3 sequence: CASSGRGESYNEQFF. Here the CDR3 DNA reads TGTGCCAGCAGCGGGAGAGGGGAATCCTACAATGAGCAGTTCTTC. The V call is TRBV6-4, the J call TRBJ2-1; maybe TRBD2 (6 bases). The germline V and J ends were trimmed by 6 bases and 1 base, with 13 bases remaining between them. Germline assignment: CDR1 MRHNA and CDR2 SNTAGT. This CDR3 comprises 15 residues.

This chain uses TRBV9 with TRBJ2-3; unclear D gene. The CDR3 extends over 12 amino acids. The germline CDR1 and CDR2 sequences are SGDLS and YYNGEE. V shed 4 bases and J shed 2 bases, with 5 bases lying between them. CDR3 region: CASSPHTDTQYF. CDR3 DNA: TGTGCCAGCAGCCCCCACACAGATACGCAGTATTTT.

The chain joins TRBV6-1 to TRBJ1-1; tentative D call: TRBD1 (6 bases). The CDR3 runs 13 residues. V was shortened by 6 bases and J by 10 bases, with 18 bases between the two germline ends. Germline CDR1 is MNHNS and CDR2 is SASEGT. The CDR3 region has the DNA TGTGCCAGCAGCAACGGGGGGGCGCGAGGAGCTTTCTTT. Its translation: CASSNGGARGAFF.

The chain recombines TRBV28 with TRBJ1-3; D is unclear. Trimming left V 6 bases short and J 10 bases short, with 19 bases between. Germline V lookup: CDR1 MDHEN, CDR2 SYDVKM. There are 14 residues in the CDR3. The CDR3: CASRTRTGSATIYF. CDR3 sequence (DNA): TGTGCCAGCAGGACCCGAACGGGATCTGCAACCATATATTTT. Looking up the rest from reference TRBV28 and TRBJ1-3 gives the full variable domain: DVKVTQSSRYLVKRTGEKVFLECVQDMDHENMFWYRQDPGLGLRLIYFSYDVKMKEKGDIPEGYSVSREKKERFSLILESASTNQTSMYLCASRTRTGSATIYFGEGSWLTVV.